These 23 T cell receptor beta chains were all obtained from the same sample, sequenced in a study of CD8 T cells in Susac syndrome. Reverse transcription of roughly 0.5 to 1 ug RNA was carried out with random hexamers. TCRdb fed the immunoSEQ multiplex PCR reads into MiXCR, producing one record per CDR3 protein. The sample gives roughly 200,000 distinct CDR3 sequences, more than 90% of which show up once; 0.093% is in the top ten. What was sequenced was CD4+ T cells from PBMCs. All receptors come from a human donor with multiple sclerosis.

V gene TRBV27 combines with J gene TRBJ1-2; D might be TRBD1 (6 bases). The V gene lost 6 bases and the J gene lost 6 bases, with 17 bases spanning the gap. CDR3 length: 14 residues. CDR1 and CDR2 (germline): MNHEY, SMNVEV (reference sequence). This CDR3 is CASSPRGPADGYTF. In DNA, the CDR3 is TGTGCCAGCAGCCCTCGGGGGCCAGCGGATGGCTACACCTTC.

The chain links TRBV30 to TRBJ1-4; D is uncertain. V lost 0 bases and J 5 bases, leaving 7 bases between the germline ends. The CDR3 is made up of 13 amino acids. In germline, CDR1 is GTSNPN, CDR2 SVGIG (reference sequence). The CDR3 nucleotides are TGTGCCTGGAGTGTCGGGAGAAATGAAAAACTGTTTTTT. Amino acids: CAWSVGRNEKLFF.

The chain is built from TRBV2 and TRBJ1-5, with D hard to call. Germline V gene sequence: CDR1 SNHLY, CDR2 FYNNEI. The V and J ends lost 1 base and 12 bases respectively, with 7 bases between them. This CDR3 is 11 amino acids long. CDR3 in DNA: TGTGCCAGCAGTGAAGGGAGTTTCCAGCATTTT. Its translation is CASSEGSFQHF.

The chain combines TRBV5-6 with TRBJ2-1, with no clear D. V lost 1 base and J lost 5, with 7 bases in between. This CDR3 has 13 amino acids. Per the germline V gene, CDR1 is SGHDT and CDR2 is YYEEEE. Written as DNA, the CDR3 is TGTGCCAGCAGCTTGCCTCAGCACAATGAGCAGTTCTTC. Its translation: CASSLPQHNEQFF.

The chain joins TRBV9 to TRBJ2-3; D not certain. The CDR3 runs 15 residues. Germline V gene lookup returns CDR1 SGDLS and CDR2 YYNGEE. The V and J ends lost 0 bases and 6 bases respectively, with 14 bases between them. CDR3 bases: TGTGCCAGCAGCGTAGCCCCGGCATCCGGGGATACGCAGTATTTT. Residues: CASSVAPASGDTQYF.

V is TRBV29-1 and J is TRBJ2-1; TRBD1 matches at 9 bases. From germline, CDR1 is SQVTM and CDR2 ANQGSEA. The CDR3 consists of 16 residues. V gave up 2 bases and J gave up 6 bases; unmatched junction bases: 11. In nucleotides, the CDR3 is TGCAGCGTTGAAAGACGGGGACAGGGCCTCCCCAATGAGCAGTTCTTC. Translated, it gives CSVERRGQGLPNEQFF.

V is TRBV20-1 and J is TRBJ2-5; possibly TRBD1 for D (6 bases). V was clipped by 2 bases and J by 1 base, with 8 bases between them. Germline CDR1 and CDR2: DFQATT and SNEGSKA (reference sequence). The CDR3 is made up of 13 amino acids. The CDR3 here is CSARKGVQETQYF. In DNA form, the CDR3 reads TGCAGTGCTAGAAAGGGGGTCCAAGAGACCCAGTACTTC.

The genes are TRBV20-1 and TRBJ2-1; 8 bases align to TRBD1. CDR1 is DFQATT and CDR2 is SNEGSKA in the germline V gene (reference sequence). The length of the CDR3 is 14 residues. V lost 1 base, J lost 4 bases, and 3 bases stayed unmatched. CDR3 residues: CSARGDRRYNEQFF. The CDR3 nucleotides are TGCAGTGCTAGAGGGGACAGGCGGTACAATGAGCAGTTCTTC.

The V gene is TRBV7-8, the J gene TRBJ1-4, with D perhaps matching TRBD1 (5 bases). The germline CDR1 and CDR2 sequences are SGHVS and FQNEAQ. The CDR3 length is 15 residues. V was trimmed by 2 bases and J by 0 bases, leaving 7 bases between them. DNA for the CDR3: TGTGCCAGCAGCTTAAGGGACCCAACTAATGAAAAACTGTTTTTT. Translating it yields CASSLRDPTNEKLFF.

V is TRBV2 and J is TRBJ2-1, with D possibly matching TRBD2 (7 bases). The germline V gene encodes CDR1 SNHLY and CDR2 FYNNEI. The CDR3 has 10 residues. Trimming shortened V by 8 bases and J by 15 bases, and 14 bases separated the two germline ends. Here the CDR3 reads CASGGGQLFF. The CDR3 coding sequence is TGTGCCAGCGGGGGGGGGCAGCTGTTCTTC.

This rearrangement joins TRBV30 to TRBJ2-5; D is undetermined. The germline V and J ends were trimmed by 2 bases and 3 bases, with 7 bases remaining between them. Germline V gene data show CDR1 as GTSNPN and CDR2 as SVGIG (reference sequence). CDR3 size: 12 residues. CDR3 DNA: TGTGCCTGGAGTCAGGTCGAAGAGACCCAGTACTTC. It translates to CAWSQVEETQYF.

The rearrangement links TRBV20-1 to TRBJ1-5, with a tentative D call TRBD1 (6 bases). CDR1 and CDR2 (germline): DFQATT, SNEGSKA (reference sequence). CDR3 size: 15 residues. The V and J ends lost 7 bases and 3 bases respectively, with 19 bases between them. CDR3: CSVAQGNSYNQPQHF. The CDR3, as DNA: TGCAGTGTTGCACAGGGTAATTCCTACAATCAGCCCCAGCATTTT.

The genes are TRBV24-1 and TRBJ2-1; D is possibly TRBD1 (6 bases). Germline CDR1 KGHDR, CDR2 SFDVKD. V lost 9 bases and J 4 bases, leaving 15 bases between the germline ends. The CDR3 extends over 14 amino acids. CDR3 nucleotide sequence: TGTGCCACCGGAGGATCAGGACAGTACAATGAGCAGTTCTTC. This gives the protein CATGGSGQYNEQFF.

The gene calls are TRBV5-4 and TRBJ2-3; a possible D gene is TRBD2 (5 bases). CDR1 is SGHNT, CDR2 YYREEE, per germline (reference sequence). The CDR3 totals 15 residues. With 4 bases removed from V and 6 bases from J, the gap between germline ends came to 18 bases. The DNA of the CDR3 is TGTGCCAGCAGCGATGCGCAGACCCGAGGGGATACGCAGTATTTT. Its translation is CASSDAQTRGDTQYF.

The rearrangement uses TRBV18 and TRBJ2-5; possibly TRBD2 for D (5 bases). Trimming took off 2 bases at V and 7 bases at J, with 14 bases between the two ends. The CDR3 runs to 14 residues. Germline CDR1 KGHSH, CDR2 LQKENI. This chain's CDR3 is CASSPIPGGGTQYF. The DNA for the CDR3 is TGTGCCAGCTCACCAATCCCAGGCGGAGGGACCCAGTACTTC.

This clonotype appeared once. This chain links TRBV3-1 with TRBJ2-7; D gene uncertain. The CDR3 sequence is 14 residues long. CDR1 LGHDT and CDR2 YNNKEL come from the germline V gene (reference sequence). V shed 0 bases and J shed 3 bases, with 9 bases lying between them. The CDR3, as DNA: TGTGCCAGCAGCCAAGATGGGGTTATCTACGAGCAGTACTTC. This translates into CASSQDGVIYEQYF.

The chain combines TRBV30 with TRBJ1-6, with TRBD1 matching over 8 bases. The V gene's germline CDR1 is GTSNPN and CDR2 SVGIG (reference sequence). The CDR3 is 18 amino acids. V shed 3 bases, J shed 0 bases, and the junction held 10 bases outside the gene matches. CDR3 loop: CAWSQNRGLSSYNSPLHF. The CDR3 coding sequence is TGTGCCTGGAGCCAAAACAGGGGGTTAAGCTCCTATAATTCACCCCTCCACTTT.

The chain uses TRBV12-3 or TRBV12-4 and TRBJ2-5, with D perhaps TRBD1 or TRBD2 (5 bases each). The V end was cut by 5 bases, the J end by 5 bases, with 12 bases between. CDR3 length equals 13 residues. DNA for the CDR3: TGTGCCAGCAGTCAATGGGGGAGCGAGACCCAGTACTTC. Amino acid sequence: CASSQWGSETQYF.

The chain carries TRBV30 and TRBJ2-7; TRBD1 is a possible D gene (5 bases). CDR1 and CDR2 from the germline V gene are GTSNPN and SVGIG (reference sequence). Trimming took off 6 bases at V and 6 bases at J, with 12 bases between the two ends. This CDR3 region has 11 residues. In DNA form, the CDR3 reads TGTGCCTGCTACCAGGGTTCCGAGCAGTACTTC. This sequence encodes CACYQGSEQYF.

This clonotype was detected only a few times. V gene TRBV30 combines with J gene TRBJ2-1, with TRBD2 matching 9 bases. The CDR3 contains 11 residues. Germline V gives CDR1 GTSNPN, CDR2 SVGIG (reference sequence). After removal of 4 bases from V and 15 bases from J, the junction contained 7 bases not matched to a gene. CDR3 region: CAWNSGGGRFF. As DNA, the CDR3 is TGTGCCTGGAATAGCGGGGGAGGCCGGTTCTTC.

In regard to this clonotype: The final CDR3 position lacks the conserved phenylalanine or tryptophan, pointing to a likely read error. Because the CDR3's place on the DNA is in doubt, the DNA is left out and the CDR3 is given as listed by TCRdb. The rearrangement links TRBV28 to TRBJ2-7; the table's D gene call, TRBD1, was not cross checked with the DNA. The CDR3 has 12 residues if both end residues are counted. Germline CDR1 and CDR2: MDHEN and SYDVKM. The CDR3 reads CASSLSNRDVSI.

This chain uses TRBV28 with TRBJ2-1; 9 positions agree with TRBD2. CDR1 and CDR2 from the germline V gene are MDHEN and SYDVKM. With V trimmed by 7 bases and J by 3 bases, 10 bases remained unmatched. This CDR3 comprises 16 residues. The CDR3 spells CASTNSGGLDYNEQFF. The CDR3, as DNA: TGTGCCAGCACCAATAGCGGGGGCCTTGACTACAATGAGCAGTTCTTC.

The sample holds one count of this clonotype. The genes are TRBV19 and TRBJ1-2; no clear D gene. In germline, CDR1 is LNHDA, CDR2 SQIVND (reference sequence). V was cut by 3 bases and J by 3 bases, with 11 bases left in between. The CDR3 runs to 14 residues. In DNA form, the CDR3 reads TGTGCCAGTAGTATGGTCGGCATACACTATGGCTACACCTTC. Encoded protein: CASSMVGIHYGYTF.